The source of this TCR beta chain is a study of T cell repertoires in cytomegalovirus infection. Study summary: Epitope selection comprised recently identified HLA-C-restricted CMV epitopes and well-studied HLA-B-restricted CMV epitopes. Both CMV infection and a matching HLA type were indicated by public TCR beta signatures. Findings and limits, study-wide: Carriage of CMV together with the relevant HLA was identifiable through cumulative public TCR beta family frequency. HLA-C-restricted CMV clonotypes gave the most frequent clonotype in two of eight donors.

The CDR3 has 16 residues. Trimming cost V 3 bases and J 2 bases, with 15 bases left between them. Germline assignment: CDR1 SGHTA and CDR2 FQGNSA. TCRdb recomputed calls from the reads with MiXCR, one row per CDR3 protein. The sample includes 450,000 to 550,000 distinct CDR3 sequences, 40% to 50% of them seen just once. This clonotype was seen more than once but under ten times. As yet, its antigen is unknown. V is TRBV7-2 and J is TRBJ2-3; a weak D match, TRBD2 (7 bases). The source material was cultured PBMCs, sampled from culture after CMV antigen stimulation. This sequence originates from a human donor in good health (CMV status not recorded). Some clones in this sample may be carry-over from other donors' samples. The CDR3: CASSLAGGGPTDTQYF. The DNA of the CDR3 is TGTGCCAGCAGCTTGGCTGGGGGGGGGCCCACAGATACGCAGTATTTT.